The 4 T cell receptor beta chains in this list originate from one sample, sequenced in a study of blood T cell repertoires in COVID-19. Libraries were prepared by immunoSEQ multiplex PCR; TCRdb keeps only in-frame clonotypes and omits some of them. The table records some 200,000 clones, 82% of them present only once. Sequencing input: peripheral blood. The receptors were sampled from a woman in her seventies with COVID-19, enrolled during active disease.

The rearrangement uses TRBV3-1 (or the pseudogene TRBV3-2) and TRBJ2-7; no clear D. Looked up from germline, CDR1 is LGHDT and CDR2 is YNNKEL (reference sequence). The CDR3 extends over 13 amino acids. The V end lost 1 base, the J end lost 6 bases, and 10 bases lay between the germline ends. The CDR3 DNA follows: TGTGCCAGCAGCCAAGCCTTAGTTTCCGAGCAGTACTTC. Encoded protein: CASSQALVSEQYF.

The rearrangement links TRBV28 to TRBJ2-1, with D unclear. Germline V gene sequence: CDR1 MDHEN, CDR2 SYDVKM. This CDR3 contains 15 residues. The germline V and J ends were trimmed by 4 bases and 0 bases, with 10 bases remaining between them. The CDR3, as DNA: TGTGCCAGCAGTTCCAGCGTGAGCTCCTACAATGAGCAGTTCTTC. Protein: CASSSSVSSYNEQFF.

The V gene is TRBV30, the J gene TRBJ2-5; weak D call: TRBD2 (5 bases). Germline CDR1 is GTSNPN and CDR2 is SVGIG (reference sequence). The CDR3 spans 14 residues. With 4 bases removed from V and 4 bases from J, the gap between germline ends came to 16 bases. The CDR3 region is CAWNKDFELETQYF. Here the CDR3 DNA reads TGTGCCTGGAACAAGGACTTTGAGCTAGAGACCCAGTACTTC. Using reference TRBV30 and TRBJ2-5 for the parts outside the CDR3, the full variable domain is SQTIHQWPATLVQPVGSPLSLECTVEGTSNPNLYWYRQAAGRGLQLLFYSVGIGQISSEVPQNLSASRPQDRQFILSSKKLLLSDSGFYLCAWNKDFELETQYFGPGTRLLVL.

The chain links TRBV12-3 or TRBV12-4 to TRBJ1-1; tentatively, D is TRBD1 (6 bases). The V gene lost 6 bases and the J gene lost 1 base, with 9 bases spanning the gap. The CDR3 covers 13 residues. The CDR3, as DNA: TGTGCCAGCAGCAGACAGGAGAACACTGAAGCTTTCTTT. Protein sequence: CASSRQENTEAFF.